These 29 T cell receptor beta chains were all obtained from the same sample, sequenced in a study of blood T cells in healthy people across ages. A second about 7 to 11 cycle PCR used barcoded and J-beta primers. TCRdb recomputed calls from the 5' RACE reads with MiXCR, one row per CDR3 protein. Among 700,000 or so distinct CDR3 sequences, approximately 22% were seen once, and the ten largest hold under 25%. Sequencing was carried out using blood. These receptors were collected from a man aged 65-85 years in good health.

The CDR3 DNA reads as TGTGCCAGCAAGATGACTAGCGGGAGGGTGGAGCAGTTCTTC. This sequence encodes CASKMTSGRVEQFF. The chain uses TRBV7-2 and TRBJ2-1; 14 nucleotides align to TRBD2. After removal of 7 bases from V and 10 bases from J, the junction contained 6 bases not matched to a gene. The CDR3 has 14 residues. Germline V gives CDR1 SGHTA, CDR2 FQGNSA.

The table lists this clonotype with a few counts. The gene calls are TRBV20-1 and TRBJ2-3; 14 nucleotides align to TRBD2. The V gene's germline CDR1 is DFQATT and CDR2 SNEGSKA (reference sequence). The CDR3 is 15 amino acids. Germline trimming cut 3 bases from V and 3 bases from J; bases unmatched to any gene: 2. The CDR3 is CSASGTSGRTDTQYF. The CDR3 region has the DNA TGCAGTGCTAGTGGGACTAGCGGGAGAACAGATACGCAGTATTTT.

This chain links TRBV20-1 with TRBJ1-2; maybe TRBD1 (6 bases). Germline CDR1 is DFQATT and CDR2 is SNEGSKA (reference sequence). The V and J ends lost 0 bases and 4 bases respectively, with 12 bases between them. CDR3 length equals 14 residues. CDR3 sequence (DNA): TGCAGTGCTAGAGATGACGGGGGCGGCTATGGCTACACCTTC. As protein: CSARDDGGGYGYTF.

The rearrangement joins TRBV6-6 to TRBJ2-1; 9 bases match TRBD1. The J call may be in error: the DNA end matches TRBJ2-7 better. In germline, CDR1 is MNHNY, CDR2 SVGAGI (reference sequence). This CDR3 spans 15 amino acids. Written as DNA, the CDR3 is TGTGCCAGCAAAGACAGGGGGAGTACGTCCTACGAGCAGTACTTC. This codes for CASKDRGSTSYEQYF.

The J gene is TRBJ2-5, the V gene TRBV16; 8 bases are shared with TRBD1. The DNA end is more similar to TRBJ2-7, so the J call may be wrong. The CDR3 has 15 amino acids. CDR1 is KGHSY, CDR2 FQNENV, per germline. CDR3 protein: CASTSRGRGQYEQYV. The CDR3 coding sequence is TGTGCCAGCACCTCACGGGGCAGGGGGCAGTACGAGCAGTACGTC.

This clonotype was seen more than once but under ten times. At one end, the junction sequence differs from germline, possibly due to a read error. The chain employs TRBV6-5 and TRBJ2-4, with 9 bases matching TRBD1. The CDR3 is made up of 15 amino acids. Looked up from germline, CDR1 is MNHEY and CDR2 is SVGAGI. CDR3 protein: CASRGQGLAKNTQYF. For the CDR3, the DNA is TGTGCCAGCAGAGGACAGGGGCTAGCCAAAAACACTCAGTACTTC.

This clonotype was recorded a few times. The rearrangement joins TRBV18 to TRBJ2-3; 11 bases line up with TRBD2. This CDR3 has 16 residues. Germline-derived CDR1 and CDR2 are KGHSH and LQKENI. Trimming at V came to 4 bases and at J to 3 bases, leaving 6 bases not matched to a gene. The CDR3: CASSRRLAGKTDTQYF. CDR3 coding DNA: TGTGCCAGCTCACGCCGACTAGCGGGGAAGACAGATACGCAGTATTTT.

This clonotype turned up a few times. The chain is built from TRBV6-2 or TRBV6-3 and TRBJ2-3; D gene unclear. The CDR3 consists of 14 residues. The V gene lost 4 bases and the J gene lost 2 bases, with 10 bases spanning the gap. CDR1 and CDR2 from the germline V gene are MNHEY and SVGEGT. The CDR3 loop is CASSWLGNTDTQYF. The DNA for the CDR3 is TGTGCCAGCAGTTGGTTAGGGAACACAGATACGCAGTATTTT.

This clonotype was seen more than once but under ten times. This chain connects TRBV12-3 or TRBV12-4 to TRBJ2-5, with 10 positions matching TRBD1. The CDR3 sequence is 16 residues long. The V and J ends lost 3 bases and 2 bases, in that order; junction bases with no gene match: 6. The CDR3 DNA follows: TGTGCCAGCAGTTTGACAGGGGGCCCGGTACAAGAGACCCAGTACTTC. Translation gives CASSLTGGPVQETQYF.

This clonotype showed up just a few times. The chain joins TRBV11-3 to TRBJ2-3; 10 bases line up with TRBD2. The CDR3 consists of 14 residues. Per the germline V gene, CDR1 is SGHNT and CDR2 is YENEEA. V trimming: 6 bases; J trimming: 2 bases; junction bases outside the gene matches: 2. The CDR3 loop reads CASRGLATTDTQYF. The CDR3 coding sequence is TGTGCCAGCAGGGGACTAGCGACCACAGATACGCAGTATTTT.

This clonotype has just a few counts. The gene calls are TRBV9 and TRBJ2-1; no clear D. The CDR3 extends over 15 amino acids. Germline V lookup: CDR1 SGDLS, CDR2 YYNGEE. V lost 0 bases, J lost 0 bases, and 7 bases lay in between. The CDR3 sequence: CASSVDVSSYNEQFF. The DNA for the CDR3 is TGTGCCAGCAGCGTAGACGTCTCCTCCTACAATGAGCAGTTCTTC. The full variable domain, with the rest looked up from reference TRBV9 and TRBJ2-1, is DSGVTQTPKHLITATGQRVTLRCSPRSGDLSVYWYQQSLDQGLQFLIQYYNGEERAKGNILERFSAQQFPDLHSELNLSSLELGDSALYFCASSVDVSSYNEQFFGPGTRLTVL.

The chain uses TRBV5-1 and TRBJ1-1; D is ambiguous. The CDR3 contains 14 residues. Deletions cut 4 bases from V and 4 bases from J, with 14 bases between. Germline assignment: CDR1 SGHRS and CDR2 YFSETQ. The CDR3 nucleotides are TGCGCCAGCAGCCCTGCCGCGGGCGGCACTGAAGCTTTCTTT. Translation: CASSPAAGGTEAFF.

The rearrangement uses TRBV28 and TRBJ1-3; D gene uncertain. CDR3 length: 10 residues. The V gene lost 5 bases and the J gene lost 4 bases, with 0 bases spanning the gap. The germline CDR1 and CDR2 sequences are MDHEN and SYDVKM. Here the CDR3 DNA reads TGTGCCAGCAGTGGAAACACCATATATTTT. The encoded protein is CASSGNTIYF. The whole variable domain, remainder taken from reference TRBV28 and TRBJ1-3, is DVKVTQSSRYLVKRTGEKVFLECVQDMDHENMFWYRQDPGLGLRLIYFSYDVKMKEKGDIPEGYSVSREKKERFSLILESASTNQTSMYLCASSGNTIYFGEGSWLTVV.

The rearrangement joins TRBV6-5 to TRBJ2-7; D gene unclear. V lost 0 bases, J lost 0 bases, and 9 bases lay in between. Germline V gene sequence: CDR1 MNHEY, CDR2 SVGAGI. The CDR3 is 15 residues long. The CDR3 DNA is TGTGCCAGCAGTTACTCGATGTACAGCTCCTACGAGCAGTACTTC. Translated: CASSYSMYSSYEQYF.

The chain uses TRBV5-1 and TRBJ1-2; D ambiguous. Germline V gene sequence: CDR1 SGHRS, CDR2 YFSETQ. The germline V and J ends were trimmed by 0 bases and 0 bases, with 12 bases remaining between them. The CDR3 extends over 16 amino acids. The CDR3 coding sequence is TGCGCCAGCAGCTTGGGGGCGACTCGAGCTAACTATGGCTACACCTTC. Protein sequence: CASSLGATRANYGYTF. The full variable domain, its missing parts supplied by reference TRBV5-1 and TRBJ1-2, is KAGVTQTPRYLIKTRGQQVTLSCSPISGHRSVSWYQQTPGQGLQFLFEYFSETQRNKGNFPGRFSGRQFSNSRSEMNVSTLELGDSALYLCASSLGATRANYGYTFGSGTRLTVV.

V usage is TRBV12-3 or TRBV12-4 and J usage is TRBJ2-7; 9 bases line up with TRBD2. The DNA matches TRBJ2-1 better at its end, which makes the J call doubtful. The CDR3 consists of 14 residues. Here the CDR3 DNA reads TGTGCCAGTTTTTCCGGGACTAGCTCGTTGTGGCAGTTCTTC. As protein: CASFSGTSSLWQFF.

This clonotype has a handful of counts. The CDR3: CASSRLQGGEKLFF. In nucleotides, the CDR3 is TGTGCCAGCAGCCGATTACAGGGAGGGGAAAAACTGTTTTTT. The V and J genes are TRBV7-8 and TRBJ1-4, with D possibly TRBD1 on 6 matching bases. With 5 bases removed from V and 8 bases from J, the gap between germline ends came to 15 bases. Per the germline V gene, CDR1 is SGHVS and CDR2 is FQNEAQ. The CDR3 loop spans 14 amino acids.

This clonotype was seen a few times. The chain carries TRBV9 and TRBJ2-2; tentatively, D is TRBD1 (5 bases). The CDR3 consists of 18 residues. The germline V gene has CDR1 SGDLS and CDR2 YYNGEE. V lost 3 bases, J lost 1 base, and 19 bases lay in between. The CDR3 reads CASSGARVPVGNTGELFF. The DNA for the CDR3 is TGTGCCAGCAGCGGAGCCAGGGTACCGGTGGGGAACACCGGGGAGCTGTTTTTT.

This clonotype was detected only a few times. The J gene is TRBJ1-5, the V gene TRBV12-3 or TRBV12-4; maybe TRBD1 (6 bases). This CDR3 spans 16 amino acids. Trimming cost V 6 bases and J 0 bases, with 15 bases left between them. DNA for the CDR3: TGTGCCAGCAGGACCACCGGGACATTTAGCAATCAGCCCCAGCATTTT. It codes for CASRTTGTFSNQPQHF.

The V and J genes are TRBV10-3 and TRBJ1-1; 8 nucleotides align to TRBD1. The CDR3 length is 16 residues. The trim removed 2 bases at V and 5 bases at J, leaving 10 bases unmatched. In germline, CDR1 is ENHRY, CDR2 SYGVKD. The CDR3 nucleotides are TGTGCCATCAGTGAGGTGCCCGGACAGGGTGGAACTGAAGCTTTCTTT. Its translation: CAISEVPGQGGTEAFF.

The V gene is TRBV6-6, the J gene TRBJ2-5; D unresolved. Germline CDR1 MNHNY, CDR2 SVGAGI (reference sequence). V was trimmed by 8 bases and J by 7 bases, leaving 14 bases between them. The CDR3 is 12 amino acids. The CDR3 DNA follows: TGTGCCAGCTCGGACCGGTTGAGGACCCAGTACTTC. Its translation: CASSDRLRTQYF.

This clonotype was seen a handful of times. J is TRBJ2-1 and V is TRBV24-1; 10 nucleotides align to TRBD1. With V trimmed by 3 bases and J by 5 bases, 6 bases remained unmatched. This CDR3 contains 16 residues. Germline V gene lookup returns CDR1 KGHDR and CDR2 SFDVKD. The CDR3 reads CATSDPQGQGNNEQFF. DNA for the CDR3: TGTGCCACCAGTGATCCCCAGGGACAGGGGAACAATGAGCAGTTCTTC.

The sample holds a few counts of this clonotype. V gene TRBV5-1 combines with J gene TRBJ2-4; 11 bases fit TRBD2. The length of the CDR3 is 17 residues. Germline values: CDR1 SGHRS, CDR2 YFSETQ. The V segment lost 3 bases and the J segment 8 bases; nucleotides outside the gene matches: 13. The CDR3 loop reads CASSSVTGTSGRDIQYF. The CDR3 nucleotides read TGCGCCAGCAGCTCAGTTACCGGGACTAGCGGTAGAGACATTCAGTACTTC.

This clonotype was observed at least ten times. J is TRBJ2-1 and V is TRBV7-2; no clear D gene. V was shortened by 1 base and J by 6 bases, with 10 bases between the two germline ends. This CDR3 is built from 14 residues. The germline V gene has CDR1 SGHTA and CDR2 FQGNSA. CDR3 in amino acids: CASSLVRTVNEQFF. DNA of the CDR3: TGTGCCAGCAGCTTAGTCAGGACCGTCAATGAGCAGTTCTTC.

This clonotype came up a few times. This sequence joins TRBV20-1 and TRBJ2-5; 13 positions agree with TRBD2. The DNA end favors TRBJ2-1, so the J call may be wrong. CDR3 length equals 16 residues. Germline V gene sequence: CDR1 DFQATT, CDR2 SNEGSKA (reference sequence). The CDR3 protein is CSASTSGRGWYNEQFF. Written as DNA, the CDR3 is TGCAGTGCTAGTACTAGCGGGAGGGGATGGTACAATGAGCAGTTCTTC.

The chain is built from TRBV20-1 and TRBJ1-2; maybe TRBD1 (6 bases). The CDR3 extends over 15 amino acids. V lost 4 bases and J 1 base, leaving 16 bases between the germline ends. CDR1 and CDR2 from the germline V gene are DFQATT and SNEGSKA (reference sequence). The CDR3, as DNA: TGCAGTGCTACAGACAGGCGCATTAATAACTATGGCTACACCTTC. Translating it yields CSATDRRINNYGYTF.

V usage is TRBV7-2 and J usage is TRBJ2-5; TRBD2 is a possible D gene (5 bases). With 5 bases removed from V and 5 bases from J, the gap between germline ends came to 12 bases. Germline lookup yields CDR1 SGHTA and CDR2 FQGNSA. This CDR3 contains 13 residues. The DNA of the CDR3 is TGTGCCAGCAGCCCCCCTCGCGGGGAGACCCAGTACTTC. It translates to CASSPPRGETQYF.

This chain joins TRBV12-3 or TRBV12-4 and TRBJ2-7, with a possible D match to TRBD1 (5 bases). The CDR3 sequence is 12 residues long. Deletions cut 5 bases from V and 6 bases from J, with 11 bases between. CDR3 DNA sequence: TGTGCCAGCAGTCTGGGGCGAGTCGAGCAGTACTTC. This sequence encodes CASSLGRVEQYF.

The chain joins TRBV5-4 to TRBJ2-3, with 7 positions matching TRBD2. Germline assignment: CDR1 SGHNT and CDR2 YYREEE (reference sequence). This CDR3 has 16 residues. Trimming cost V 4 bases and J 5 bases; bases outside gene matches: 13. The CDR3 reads CASSPGGVRAIDTQYF. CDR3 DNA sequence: TGTGCCAGCAGCCCTGGGGGGGTTCGGGCAATAGATACGCAGTATTTT.